The 6 T cell receptor beta chains below all came from one sample that was sequenced in a study of T-cell reconstitution after alpha-beta-depleted transplantation in children. TCRbeta library construction was performed incorporating unique molecular identifiers. TCRdb itself ran the PCR reads through MiXCR, one entry per CDR3 protein. The sample lists almost 500,000 distinct CDR3 sequences, about 11% seen once, with 2% to 2.5% in the top ten. Here the sequenced sample was PBMCs, taken before TCRalphabeta/CD19-depleted stem cell transplant. The receptors were gathered from a child younger than 10 with inherited bone marrow failure, due to receive a stem cell transplant.

This clonotype was seen at least ten times. V and J are TRBV7-2 and TRBJ2-7; 8 nucleotides match TRBD2. CDR1 and CDR2 (germline): SGHTA, FQGNSA. Losses at the gene ends were 3 bases for V and 0 bases for J; bases not matched to a gene: 10. CDR3 size: 17 residues. The chain's CDR3 is CASSLASASGSSYEQYF. CDR3 DNA: TGTGCCAGCAGCTTGGCGTCGGCTAGCGGGTCCTCCTACGAGCAGTACTTC.

This clonotype has ten or more counts. V is TRBV20-1 and J is TRBJ2-1, with D hard to call. Germline lookup yields CDR1 DFQATT and CDR2 SNEGSKA (reference sequence). CDR3 length equals 11 residues. The V end lost 1 base, the J end lost 6 bases, and 4 bases lay between the germline ends. The CDR3, as DNA: TGCAGTGCTAGAGGGTCCAATGAGCAGTTCTTC. Translated: CSARGSNEQFF.

This clonotype came up many times. The rearrangement uses TRBV6-5 and TRBJ2-7; 16 bases line up with TRBD2. Germline lookup yields CDR1 MNHEY and CDR2 SVGAGI. The CDR3 length is 17 residues. V gave up 6 bases and J gave up 7 bases; unmatched junction bases: 12. In DNA, the CDR3 is TGTGCCAGCAGCTCCTCGGGGACTAGCGGGAGGGCCTGGGAGCAGTACTTC. Translating it yields CASSSSGTSGRAWEQYF.

This clonotype was counted ten times or more. The V call is TRBV20-1, the J call TRBJ2-1; the D gene could be TRBD1 or TRBD2 (5 bases each). This CDR3 contains 12 residues. The germline V and J ends were trimmed by 6 bases and 5 bases, with 11 bases remaining between them. Germline loops: CDR1 DFQATT, CDR2 SNEGSKA (reference sequence). CDR3 DNA sequence: TGCAGTGCCACTAGGGGTAACAATGAGCAGTTCTTC. Amino acids: CSATRGNNEQFF.

This clonotype has a count of ten or more. V gene TRBV9 combines with J gene TRBJ2-7, with TRBD2 as a possible D gene (5 bases). This CDR3 comprises 13 residues. The V and J ends lost 0 bases and 5 bases respectively, with 9 bases between them. CDR1 is SGDLS, CDR2 YYNGEE, per germline. The chain's CDR3 is CASSVGPGDEQYF. For the CDR3, the DNA is TGTGCCAGCAGCGTAGGGCCCGGGGACGAGCAGTACTTC.

This chain uses TRBV6-2 or TRBV6-3 with TRBJ1-2, with D uncertain. The V gene's germline CDR1 is MNHEY and CDR2 SVGEGT. Trimming took 10 bases from V and 7 from J, leaving 10 bases between them. The CDR3 loop spans 10 amino acids. CDR3 in amino acids: CATYRGGYTF. The CDR3 coding sequence is TGTGCCACATACAGAGGTGGCTACACCTTC.